The rows below give T cell receptor beta chains drawn from one sample of a study of regulatory T cells in long-lasting Graves disease. TCRdb recomputed calls from the multiplex PCR reads with MiXCR, one row per CDR3 protein. Of 390,000 or so distinct CDR3 sequences listed, less than 30% are singletons. The material sequenced was peripheral blood mononuclear cells (PBMCs), taken when the disease was refractory, from a patient treated with antithyroid drugs. The origin of the receptors is a woman aged 40-49 years with Graves disease. The CDR3 runs from the conserved cysteine through the conserved F or W. The D gene is left open where the match is weak. Rows may omit the clone size; those that give it use once, few, many or a size class.

few,TRBJ2-7,TRBD2,TRBV12-3/TRBV12-4,CASSLQPSRLAGDRYF,TGTGCCAGCAGTTTACAGCCTTCCAGGCTAGCGGGAGATCGATACTTC
NA,TRBJ2-5,TRBD2,TRBV5-6,CASSLGSSGTQETQYF,TGTGCCAGCAGCTTGGGTTCTAGCGGGACCCAAGAGACCCAGTACTTC
NA,TRBJ2-7,NA,TRBV7-2,CASSFPTTYEQYF,TGTGCCAGCAGCTTCCCGACTACCTACGAGCAGTACTTC
few,TRBJ1-2,TRBD1,TRBV19,CASRHLLQGAGDYGYTF,TGTGCCAGTAGGCACCTCCTTCAGGGGGCGGGTGACTATGGCTACACCTTC
NA,TRBJ1-1,TRBD1,TRBV3-1,CASSPQRTGGNTEAFF,TGTGCCAGCAGCCCACAAAGGACAGGGGGGAACACTGAAGCTTTCTTT
few,TRBJ2-6,NA,TRBV7-6,CASSVGQSSSGANVLTF,TGTGCCAGCAGCGTTGGGCAGAGTTCCTCTGGGGCCAACGTCCTGACTTTC
few,TRBJ2-7,TRBD1,TRBV3-1,CASSQGQGTLYEQYF,TGTGCCAGCAGCCAAGGACAGGGGACCCTCTACGAGCAGTACTTC
many,TRBJ1-1,TRBD1,TRBV6-2/TRBV6-3,CASSYLGQGRTEAFF,TGTGCCAGCAGTTACTTGGGACAGGGTCGAACTGAAGCTTTCTTT
few,TRBJ2-5,TRBD2,TRBV27,CASSSGLAGGRETQYF,TGTGCCAGCAGTTCGGGACTAGCGGGAGGACGGGAGACCCAGTACTTC
NA,TRBJ2-7,NA,TRBV20-1,CSARSASSYEQYF,TGCAGTGCTAGGAGCGCTAGCTCCTACGAGCAGTACTTC
many,TRBJ1-1,TRBD1,TRBV5-1,CASSRSTGEAFF,TGCGCCAGCAGCAGGTCGACAGGGGAAGCTTTCTTT
NA,TRBJ1-5,NA,TRBV20-1,CSANRGNQPQHF,TGCAGTGCTAATCGGGGGAATCAGCCCCAGCATTTT
few,TRBJ2-1,NA,TRBV24-1,CATTGGSYNEQFF,TGTGCCACCACCGGGGGATCCTACAATGAGCAGTTCTTC
NA,TRBJ2-1,TRBD2,TRBV27,CASTAGTSGASWQFF,TGTGCCAGCACCGCCGGGACTAGCGGTGCTTCGTGGCAGTTCTTC
once,TRBJ2-5,TRBD1,TRBV19,CASRQGETQYF,TGTGCCAGTCGACAGGGCGAGACCCAGTACTTC
NA,TRBJ2-3,TRBD2,TRBV12-3/TRBV12-4,CASSFPSGTSGTDTQYF,TGTGCCAGCAGTTTTCCGTCGGGAACTAGCGGGACAGATACGCAGTATTTT
many,TRBJ2-7,NA,TRBV28,CASNIRGQNSYEQYF,TGTGCCAGCAATATCAGGGGCCAAAACTCCTACGAGCAGTACTTC
NA,TRBJ2-5,NA,TRBV5-1,CASSLGPQGGPETQYF,TGCGCCAGCAGCTTGGGCCCGCAGGGGGGACCAGAGACCCAGTACTTC
many,TRBJ2-7,NA,TRBV20-1,CSAPRGDTLGEQYF,TGCAGTGCGCCCAGAGGGGATACCTTGGGAGAGCAGTACTTC
many,TRBJ2-2,TRBD1,TRBV2,CASSEVGGWTGELFF,TGTGCCAGCAGTGAAGTAGGGGGCTGGACCGGGGAGCTGTTTTTT
many,TRBJ1-5,TRBD1,TRBV28,CASSPNLDRGNGQPQHF,TGTGCCAGCAGTCCCAACCTTGACAGGGGGAACGGTCAGCCCCAGCATTTT
many,TRBJ2-7,TRBD2,TRBV7-6,CASSSLTSGSYYEQYF,TGTGCCAGCAGCTCCTTGACTAGCGGGAGTTACTACGAGCAGTACTTC
NA,TRBJ2-2,NA,TRBV7-2,CASFPGGSPGRVGELFF,TGTGCCAGCTTTCCGGGCGGGTCCCCCGGCCGCGTCGGGGAGCTGTTTTTT
NA,TRBJ2-5,TRBD2,TRBV3-1,CASSEAFGLAVKETQYF,TGTGCCAGCAGTGAAGCGTTCGGACTAGCGGTAAAAGAGACCCAGTACTTC
many,TRBJ1-2,NA,TRBV6-2/TRBV6-3,CASSYSPGPNYGYTF,TGTGCCAGCAGTTACTCGCCAGGGCCTAACTATGGCTACACCTTC
NA,TRBJ2-1,TRBD2,TRBV20-1,CSARDSRLAAYNEQFF,TGCAGTGCTAGAGATTCCCGACTAGCTGCCTACAATGAGCAGTTCTTC
many,TRBJ1-1,NA,TRBV28,CASRPHLPQAFF,TGTGCCAGCCGTCCGCATCTTCCGCAAGCTTTCTTT
NA,TRBJ2-1,NA,TRBV20-1,CSAPWYNEQFF,TGCAGTGCTCCATGGTACAATGAGCAGTTCTTC
few,TRBJ2-7,NA,TRBV7-8,CATQTGTSYEQYF,TGTGCCACCCAGACCGGGACCTCCTACGAGCAGTACTTC
few,TRBJ1-1,NA,TRBV5-1,CASRSMISDAEAFF,TGCGCCAGCAGGTCGATGATATCGGACGCTGAAGCTTTCTTT
many,TRBJ1-1,TRBD1,TRBV13,CASSYGTGKMTFF,TGTGCCAGCAGCTACGGGACAGGGAAGATGACTTTCTTT
NA,TRBJ2-3,TRBD2,TRBV10-2,CASTPEREGTDTQYF,TGCGCCAGCACCCCGGAGCGGGAGGGCACAGATACGCAGTATTTT
NA,TRBJ1-6,NA,TRBV9,CASSGFSSTDNSPLHF,TGTGCCAGCAGCGGATTCTCCTCTACAGATAATTCACCCCTCCACTTT
many,TRBJ2-4,NA,TRBV2,CASSFPGAGLRENIQYF,TGTGCCAGCAGTTTCCCCGGTGCGGGCCTTAGGGAAAACATTCAGTACTTC
NA,TRBJ2-7,TRBD2,TRBV7-2,CASSHPGLASGQYF,TGTGCCAGCAGCCATCCGGGACTAGCGTCAGGGCAGTACTTC
NA,TRBJ1-3,NA,TRBV28,CASSSRPSGNTIYF,TGTGCCAGCAGTTCAAGGCCATCTGGAAACACCATATATTTT
few,TRBJ1-2,NA,TRBV18,CASSPLGQDGYTF,TGTGCCAGCTCACCACTCGGGCAAGATGGCTACACCTTC
NA,TRBJ2-7,NA,TRBV6-1,CASSEFRKSYEQYF,TGTGCCAGCAGTGAATTTAGGAAATCATACGAGCAGTACTTC
once,TRBJ1-2,NA,TRBV6-2/TRBV6-3,CATHGGWSAQLDYGYTF,TGTGCCACCCATGGGGGGTGGAGCGCACAGCTCGACTATGGCTACACCTTC
many,TRBJ1-2,NA,TRBV28,CASSTGGPNYGYTF,TGTGCCAGCAGTACTGGGGGGCCTAACTATGGCTACACCTTC
many,TRBJ1-2,TRBD1,TRBV12-3/TRBV12-4,CASSPQTGGDYGYTF,TGTGCCAGCAGTCCCCAGACAGGGGGCGACTATGGCTACACCTTC
few,TRBJ2-2,NA,TRBV20-1,CSAREWDKNTGELFF,TGCAGTGCTAGAGAATGGGACAAGAACACCGGGGAGCTGTTTTTT
few,TRBJ2-3,NA,TRBV3-1,CASSPSARPDTQYF,TGTGCCAGCAGCCCCTCAGCGCGCCCAGATACGCAGTATTTT
NA,TRBJ1-3,NA,TRBV3-1,CASSQGGSSGNTIYF,TGTGCCAGCAGCCAAGGGGGCAGCTCTGGAAACACCATATATTTT
NA,TRBJ2-4,NA,TRBV5-1,CASSLGLASPYKNIQYF,TGCGCCAGCAGCTTGGGGCTAGCGAGCCCTTACAAAAACATTCAGTACTTC
few,TRBJ2-3,TRBD2,TRBV7-2,CASNLLAGGTDTQYF,TGTGCCAGCAACTTACTAGCGGGAGGTACAGATACGCAGTATTTT
many,TRBJ2-5,TRBD2,TRBV7-9,CASSRDYLQETQYF,TGTGCCAGCAGCCGGGACTACCTCCAAGAGACCCAGTACTTC
NA,TRBJ1-3,NA,TRBV11-2,CASSHIRAANTIYF,TGTGCCAGCAGCCATATACGAGCCGCCAACACCATATATTTT
many,TRBJ2-7,TRBD2,TRBV11-2,CASSPNRGGVTSYEQYF,TGTGCCAGCAGCCCCAATCGGGGGGGGGTCACCTCCTACGAGCAGTACTTC
many,TRBJ2-7,TRBD2,TRBV2,CASRLTSGSYEQYF,TGTGCCAGCAGGTTAACTAGCGGGAGTTACGAGCAGTACTTC
many,TRBJ1-2,NA,TRBV2,CASRRPFFYGYTF,TGTGCCAGCAGAAGGCCCTTTTTCTATGGCTACACCTTC